The T cell receptor beta chain under discussion was sequenced for a study of early T cells in non-severe SARS-CoV-2 infection. Looked up from germline, CDR1 is MNHEY and CDR2 is SMNVEV (reference sequence). This CDR3 is built from 17 residues. After removal of 5 bases from V and 5 bases from J, the junction contained 14 bases not matched to a gene. TCRdb reprocessed the 5' RACE reads via MiXCR and lists one record per CDR3 protein. The sample has tens of thousands of distinct CDR3 sequences; 5% are singletons. This clonotype was seen only a few times. This sequence was found in an adult who was a healthcare worker with PCR-confirmed SARS-CoV-2 infection or an uninfected control (not recorded which). The chain has TRBV27 and TRBJ2-2, with TRBD2 matching 7 bases. The material sequenced was whole blood, taken at baseline. CDR3 coding DNA: TGTGCCAGCAGTCCCCTTGGCGGGAGACCGGGGACCGGGGAGCTGTTTTTT. This encodes CASSPLGGRPGTGELFF.